The present TCR beta chain was sequenced within a study of cytomegalovirus exposure and HLA in healthy donors. Primers for the PCR totalled 60 Vbeta and 13 Jbeta. Method: immunoSEQ multiplex PCR; TCRdb's copy keeps in-frame clones and lacks some. The table lists some 200,000 clones, over 60% of them singletons. In its sample, this clone was seen a few times. Its antigen is currently unknown. Notes on the study in general: With DRB1 most and HLA-C fewest, TCR association rates differed between HLA loci in a later analysis. The study put 150 to 200 TCR beta chains on its list as cytomegalovirus-associated.

Sample: PBMCs. The clonotype comes from a man in his forties in good health and CMV-seronegative.

The DNA of the CDR3 is TGTGCCAGCAGTGGATGGGGGGAAACTGAAGCTTTCTTT. This translates into CASSGWGETEAFF. The V and J genes are TRBV27 and TRBJ1-1; possibly TRBD1 for D (5 bases). Germline V CDR1 and CDR2: MNHEY, SMNVEV (reference sequence). Between the trimmed V and J ends, which lost 5 bases and 5 bases, there was a span of 12 bases. The CDR3 spans 13 residues.